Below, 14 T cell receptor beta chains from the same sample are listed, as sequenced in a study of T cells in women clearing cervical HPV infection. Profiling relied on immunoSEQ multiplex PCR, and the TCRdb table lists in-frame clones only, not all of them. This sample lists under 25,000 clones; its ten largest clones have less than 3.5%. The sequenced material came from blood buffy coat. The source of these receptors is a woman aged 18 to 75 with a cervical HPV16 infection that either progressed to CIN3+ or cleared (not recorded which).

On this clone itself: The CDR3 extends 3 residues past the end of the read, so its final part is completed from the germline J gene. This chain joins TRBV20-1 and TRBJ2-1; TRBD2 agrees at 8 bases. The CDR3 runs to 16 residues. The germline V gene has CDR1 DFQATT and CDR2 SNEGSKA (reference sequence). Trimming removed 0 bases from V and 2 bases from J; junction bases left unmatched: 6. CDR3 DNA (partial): TGCAGTGCTAGAGATCGAGCGGGGGTCCCCTACAATGAG. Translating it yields CSARDRAGVPYNE. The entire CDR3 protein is CSARDRAGVPYNEQFF.

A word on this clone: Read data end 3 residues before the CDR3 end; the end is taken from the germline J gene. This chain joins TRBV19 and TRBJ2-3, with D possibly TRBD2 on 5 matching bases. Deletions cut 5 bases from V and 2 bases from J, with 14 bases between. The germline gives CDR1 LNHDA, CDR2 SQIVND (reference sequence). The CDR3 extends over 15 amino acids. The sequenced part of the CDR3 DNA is TGTGCCAGTAGTGTGACTAACGACATCACAGATACG. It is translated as CASSVTNDITDT. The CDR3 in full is CASSVTNDITDTQYF.

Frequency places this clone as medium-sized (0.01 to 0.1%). Partial CDR3 DNA: TGTGCCAGTAGTCCTAGGCAGAGACAGAATTTAAAAGAGACC. This translates into CASSPRQRQNLKET. The whole CDR3 is CASSPRQRQNLKETQYF. This sequence joins TRBV19 and TRBJ2-5; D is perhaps TRBD1 (5 bases). The read ends 3 residues shy of where the CDR3 ends; the end is completed using the germline J gene. CDR3 length: 17 amino acids. The germline V gene encodes CDR1 LNHDA and CDR2 SQIVND (reference sequence). The germline V and J ends were trimmed by 5 bases and 3 bases, with 22 bases remaining between them.

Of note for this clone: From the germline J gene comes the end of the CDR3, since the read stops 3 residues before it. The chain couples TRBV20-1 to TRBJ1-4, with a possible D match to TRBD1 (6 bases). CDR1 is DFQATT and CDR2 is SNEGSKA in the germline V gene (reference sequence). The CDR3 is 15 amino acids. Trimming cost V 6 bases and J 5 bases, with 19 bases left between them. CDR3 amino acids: CSAPLPGTRNEKLFF. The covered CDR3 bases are TGCAGTGCCCCACTCCCCGGGACACGGAATGAAAAA.

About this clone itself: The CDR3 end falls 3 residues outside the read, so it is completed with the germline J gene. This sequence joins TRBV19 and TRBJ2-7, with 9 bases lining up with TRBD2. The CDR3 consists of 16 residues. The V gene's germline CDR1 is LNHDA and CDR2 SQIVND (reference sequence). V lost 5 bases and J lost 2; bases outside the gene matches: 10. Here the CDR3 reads CASSPARLAVTYEQYF. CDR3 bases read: TGTGCCAGTAGTCCAGCGCGACTAGCGGTAACCTACGAG. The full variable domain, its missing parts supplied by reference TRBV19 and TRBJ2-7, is DGGITQSPKYLFRKEGQNVTLSCEQNLNHDAMYWYRQDPGQGLRLIYYSQIVNDFQKGDIAEGYSVSREKKESFPLTVTSAQKNPTAFYLCASSPARLAVTYEQYFGPGTRLTVT.

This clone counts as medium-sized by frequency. This CDR3 is CASSTVGGENIQYF. CDR3 bases read: TGTGCCAGCAGCACCGTAGGAGGGGAAAACATT. This rearrangement joins TRBV7-2 to TRBJ2-4, with TRBD2 as a possible D gene (6 bases). Read data end 3 residues before the CDR3 end; the end is taken from the germline J gene. Trimming stripped 5 bases from V and 5 bases from J, with 13 bases between. The V gene's germline CDR1 is SGHTA and CDR2 FQGNSA. The CDR3 sequence is 14 residues long.

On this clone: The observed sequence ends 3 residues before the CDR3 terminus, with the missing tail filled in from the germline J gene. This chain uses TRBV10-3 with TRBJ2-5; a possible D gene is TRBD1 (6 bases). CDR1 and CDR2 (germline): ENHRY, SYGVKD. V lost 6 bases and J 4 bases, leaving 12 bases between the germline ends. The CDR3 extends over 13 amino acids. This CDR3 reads CAISNSGAETQYF. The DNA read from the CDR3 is TGTGCCATCAGCAACTCAGGGGCAGAGACC.

CDR3 bases read: TGCGCCAGCAGCTTGGCAGGGACAGGGTATTCACCC. Amino acids: CASSLAGTGYSP. The full CDR3 is CASSLAGTGYSPLHF. This chain links TRBV5-1 with TRBJ1-6; 9 bases fit TRBD1. The CDR3 extends 3 residues past the end of the read, so its final part is completed from the germline J gene. Germline CDR1 reads SGHRS; CDR2 reads YFSETQ. The trim removed 0 bases at V and 8 bases at J, leaving 3 bases unmatched. The CDR3 loop spans 15 amino acids.

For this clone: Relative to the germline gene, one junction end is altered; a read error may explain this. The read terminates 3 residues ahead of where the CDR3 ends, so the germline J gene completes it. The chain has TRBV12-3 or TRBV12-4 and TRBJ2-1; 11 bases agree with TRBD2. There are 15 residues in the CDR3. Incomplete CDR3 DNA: TGTGCCAGCAATTTAGCGGGGGGGCTGTTCAATGAG. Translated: CASNLAGGLFNE. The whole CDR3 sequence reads CASNLAGGLFNEQFF.

Here the CDR3 reads CATSRDRAGADTQYF. CDR3 DNA (partial): TGTGCCACCAGCAGAGATAGGGCAGGGGCAGATACG. This chain joins TRBV15 and TRBJ2-3; the D gene is possibly TRBD1 (6 bases). The read ends 3 residues before the CDR3 terminus; that terminus is restored from the germline J gene. Germline assignment: CDR1 LNHNV and CDR2 YYDKDF (reference sequence). Trimming removed 0 bases from V and 4 bases from J, with 11 bases in between. There are 15 residues in the CDR3.

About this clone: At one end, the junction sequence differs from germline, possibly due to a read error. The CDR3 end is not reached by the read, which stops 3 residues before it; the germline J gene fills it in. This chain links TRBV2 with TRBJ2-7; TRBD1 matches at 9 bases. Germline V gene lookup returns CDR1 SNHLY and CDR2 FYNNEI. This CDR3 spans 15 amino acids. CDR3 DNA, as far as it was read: TGTGCCAGCAGCGGTGGGACAGGGTCTTCCTCCGAG. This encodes CASSGGTGSSSE. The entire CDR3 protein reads CASSGGTGSSSEQYF.

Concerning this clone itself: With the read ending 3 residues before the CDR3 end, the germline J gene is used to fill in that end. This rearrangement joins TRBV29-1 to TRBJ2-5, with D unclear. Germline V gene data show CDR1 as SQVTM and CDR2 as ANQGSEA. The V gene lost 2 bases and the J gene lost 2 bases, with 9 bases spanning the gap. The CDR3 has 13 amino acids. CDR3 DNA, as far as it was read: TGCAGCGTTGAAAGGGCTCTACAAGAGACC. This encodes CSVERALQET. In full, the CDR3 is CSVERALQETQYF.

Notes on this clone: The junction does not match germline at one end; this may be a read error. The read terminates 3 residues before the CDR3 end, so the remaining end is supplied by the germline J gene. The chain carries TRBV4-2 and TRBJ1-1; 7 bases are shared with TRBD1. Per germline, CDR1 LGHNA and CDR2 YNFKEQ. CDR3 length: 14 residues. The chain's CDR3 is CASSQRDRSTEAFF. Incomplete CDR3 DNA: TGCGCCAGCAGCCAAAGGGACAGATCCACTGAA.

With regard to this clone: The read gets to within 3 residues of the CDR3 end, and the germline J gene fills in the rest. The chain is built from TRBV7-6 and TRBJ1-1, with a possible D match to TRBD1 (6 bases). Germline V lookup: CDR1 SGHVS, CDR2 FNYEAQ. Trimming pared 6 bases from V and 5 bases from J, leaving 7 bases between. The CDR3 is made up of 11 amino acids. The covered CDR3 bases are TGTGCCAGCAGTCAGGGGACTGAA. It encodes CASSQGTE. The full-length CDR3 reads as CASSQGTEAFF.